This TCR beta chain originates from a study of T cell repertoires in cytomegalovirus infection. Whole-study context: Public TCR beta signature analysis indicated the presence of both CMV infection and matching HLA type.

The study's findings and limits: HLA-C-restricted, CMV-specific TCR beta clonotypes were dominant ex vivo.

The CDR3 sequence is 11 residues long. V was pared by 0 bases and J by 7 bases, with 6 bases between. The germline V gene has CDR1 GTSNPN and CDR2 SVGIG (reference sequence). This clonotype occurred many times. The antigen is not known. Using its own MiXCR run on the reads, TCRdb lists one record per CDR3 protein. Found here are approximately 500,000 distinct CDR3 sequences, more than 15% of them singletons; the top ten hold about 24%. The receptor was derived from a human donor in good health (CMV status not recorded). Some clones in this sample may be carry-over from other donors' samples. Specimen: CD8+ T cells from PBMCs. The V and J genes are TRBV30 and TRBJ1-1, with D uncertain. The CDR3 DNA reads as TGTGCCTGGAGTGTAAACCGTGAAGCTTTCTTT. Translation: CAWSVNREAFF. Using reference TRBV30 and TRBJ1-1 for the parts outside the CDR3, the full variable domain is SQTIHQWPATLVQPVGSPLSLECTVEGTSNPNLYWYRQAAGRGLQLLFYSVGIGQISSEVPQNLSASRPQDRQFILSSKKLLLSDSGFYLCAWSVNREAFFGQGTRLTVV.